This T cell receptor (beta chain) originates from a study of cytomegalovirus exposure and HLA in healthy donors. Looked up from germline, CDR1 is SGHAT and CDR2 is FQNNGV. The CDR3 runs to 16 residues. Trimming removed 1 base from V and 8 bases from J; junction bases left unmatched: 12. 13 Jbeta primers and 60 Vbeta primers were used for the PCR. Using immunoSEQ multiplex PCR, the repertoire was profiled, and TCRdb retains in-frame clones only, with some absent. The top ten clones hold about 8.6% of a sample with 130,000 or so clones, approximately 78% of them seen once. It was healthy bone marrow donors who served as donors.

The V call is TRBV11-2, the J call TRBJ1-1, with 8 bases that match TRBD1. Input material: PBMCs. The clonotype comes from a woman between 50 and 59 years old in good health and CMV-seropositive. The DNA for the CDR3 is TGTGCCAGCAGCTTAGGTGGGTCAGGGGGCACGGGGGAAGCTTTCTTT. Protein: CASSLGGSGGTGEAFF.